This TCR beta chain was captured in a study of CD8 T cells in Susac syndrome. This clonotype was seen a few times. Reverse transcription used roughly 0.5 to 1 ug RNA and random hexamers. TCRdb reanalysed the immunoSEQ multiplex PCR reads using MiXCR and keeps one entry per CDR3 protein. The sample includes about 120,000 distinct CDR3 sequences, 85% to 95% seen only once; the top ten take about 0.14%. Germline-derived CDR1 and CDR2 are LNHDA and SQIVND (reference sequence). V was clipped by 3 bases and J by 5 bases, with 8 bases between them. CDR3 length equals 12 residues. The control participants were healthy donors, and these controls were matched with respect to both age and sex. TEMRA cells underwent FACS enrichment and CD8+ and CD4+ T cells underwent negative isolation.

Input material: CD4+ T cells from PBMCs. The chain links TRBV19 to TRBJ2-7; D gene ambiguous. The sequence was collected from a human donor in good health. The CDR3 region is CASSIRSDEQYF. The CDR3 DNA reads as TGTGCCAGTAGTATCCGGTCAGACGAGCAGTACTTC.